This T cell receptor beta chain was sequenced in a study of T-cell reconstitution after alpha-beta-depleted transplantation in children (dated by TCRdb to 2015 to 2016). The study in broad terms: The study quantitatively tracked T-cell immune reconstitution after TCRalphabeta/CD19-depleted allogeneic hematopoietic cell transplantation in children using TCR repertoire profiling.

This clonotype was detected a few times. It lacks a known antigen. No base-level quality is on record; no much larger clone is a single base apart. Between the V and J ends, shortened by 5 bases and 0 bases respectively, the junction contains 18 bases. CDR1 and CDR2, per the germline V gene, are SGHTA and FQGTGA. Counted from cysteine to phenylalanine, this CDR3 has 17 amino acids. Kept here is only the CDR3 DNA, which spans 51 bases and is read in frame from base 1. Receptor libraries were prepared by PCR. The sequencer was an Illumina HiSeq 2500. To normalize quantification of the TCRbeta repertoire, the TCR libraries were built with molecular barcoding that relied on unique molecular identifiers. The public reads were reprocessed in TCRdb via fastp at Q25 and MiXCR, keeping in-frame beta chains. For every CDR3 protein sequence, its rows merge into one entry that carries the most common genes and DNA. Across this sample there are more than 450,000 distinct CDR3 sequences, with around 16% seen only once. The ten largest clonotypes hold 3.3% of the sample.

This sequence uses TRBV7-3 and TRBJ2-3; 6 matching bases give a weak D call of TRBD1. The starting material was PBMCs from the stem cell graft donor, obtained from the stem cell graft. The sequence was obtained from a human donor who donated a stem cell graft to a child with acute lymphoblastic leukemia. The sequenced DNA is TGTGCCAGCAGCGCCCAGGGGCCCCTATCTAGCACAGATACGCAGTATTTT. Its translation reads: CASSAQGPLSSTDTQYF.